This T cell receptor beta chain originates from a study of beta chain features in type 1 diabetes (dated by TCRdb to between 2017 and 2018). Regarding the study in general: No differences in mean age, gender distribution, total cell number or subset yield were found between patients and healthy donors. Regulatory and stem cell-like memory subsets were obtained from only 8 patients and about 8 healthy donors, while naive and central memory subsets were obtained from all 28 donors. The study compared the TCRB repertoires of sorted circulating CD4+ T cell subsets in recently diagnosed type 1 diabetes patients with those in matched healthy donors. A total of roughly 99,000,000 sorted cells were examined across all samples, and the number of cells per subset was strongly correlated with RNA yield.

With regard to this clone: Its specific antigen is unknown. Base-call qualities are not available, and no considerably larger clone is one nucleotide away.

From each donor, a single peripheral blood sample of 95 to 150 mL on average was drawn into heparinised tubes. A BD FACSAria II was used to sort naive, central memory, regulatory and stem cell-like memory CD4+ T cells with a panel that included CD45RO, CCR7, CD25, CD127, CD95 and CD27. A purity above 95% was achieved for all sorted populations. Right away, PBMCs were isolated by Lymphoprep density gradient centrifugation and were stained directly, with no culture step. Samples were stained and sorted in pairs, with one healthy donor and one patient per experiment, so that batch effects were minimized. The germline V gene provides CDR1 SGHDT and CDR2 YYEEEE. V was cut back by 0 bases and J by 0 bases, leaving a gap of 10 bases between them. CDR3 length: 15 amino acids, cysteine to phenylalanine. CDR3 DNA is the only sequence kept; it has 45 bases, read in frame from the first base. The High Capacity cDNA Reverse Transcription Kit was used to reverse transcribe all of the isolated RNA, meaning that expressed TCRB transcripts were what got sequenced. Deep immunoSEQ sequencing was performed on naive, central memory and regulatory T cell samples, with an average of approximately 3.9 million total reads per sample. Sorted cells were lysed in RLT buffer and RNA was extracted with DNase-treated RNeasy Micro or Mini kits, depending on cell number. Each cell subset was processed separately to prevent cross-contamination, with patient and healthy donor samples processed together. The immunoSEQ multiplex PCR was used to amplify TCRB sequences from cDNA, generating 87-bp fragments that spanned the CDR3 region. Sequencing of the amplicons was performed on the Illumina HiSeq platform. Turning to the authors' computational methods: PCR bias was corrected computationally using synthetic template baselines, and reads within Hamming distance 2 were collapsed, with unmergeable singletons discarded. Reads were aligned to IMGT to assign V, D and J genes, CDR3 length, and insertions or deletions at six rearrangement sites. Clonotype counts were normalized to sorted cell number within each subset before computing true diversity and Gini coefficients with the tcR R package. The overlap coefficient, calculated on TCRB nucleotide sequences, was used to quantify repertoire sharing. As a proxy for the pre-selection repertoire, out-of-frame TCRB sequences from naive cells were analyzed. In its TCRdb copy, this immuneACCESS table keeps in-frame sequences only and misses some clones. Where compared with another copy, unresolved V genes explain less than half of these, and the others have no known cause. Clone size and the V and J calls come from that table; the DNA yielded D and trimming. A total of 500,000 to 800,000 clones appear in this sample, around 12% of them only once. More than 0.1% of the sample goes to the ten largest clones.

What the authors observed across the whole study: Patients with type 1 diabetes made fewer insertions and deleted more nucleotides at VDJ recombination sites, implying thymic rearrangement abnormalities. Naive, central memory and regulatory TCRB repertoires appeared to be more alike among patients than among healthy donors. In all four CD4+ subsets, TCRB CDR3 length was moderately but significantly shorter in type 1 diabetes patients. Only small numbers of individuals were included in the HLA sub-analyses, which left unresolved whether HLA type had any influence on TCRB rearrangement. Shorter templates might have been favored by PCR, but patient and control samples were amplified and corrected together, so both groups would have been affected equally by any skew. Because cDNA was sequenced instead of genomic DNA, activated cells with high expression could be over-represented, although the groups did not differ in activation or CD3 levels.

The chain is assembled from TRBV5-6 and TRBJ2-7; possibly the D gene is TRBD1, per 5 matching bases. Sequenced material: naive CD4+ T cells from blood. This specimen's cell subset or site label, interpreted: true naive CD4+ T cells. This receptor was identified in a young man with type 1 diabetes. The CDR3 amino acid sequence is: CASSLGGRVSYEQYF. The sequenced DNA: TGTGCCAGCAGCTTGGGTGGCAGGGTCTCCTACGAGCAGTACTTC.